Sequencing of this T cell receptor beta chain was carried out in a study of blood T cell repertoires in COVID-19. The wider study: The study drew acute and convalescent COVID-19 samples from the United States, Italy and Spain.

This clone was observed a handful of times. V lost 6 bases to trimming and J lost 0 bases; unmatched junction nucleotides: 5. The CDR3 has 16 amino acids. Germline V gene data show CDR1 as MDHEN and CDR2 as SYDVKM. In the authors' methods: Estimates of nucleated cell counts were drawn from the amplification of reference gene primers. Profiled with immunoSEQ multiplex PCR; TCRdb holds only in-frame clones, not every one. V and J calls plus clone size are reproduced from that table; the DNA served to infer D and trimming. The sample contains fewer than 350,000 clones, around 87% of which appear only once.

J is TRBJ1-5 and V is TRBV28, with 10 bases that match TRBD1. The clonotype was recovered from a woman between 45 and 65 years old who had recovered from COVID-19. Source material: peripheral blood. The CDR3 spells CASRGTGEHSNQPQHF. The CDR3 DNA sequence: TGTGCCAGCAGAGGGACAGGGGAACATAGCAATCAGCCCCAGCATTTT.